The 32 T cell receptor beta chains reported below all come from one sample, sequenced in a study of T cell responses to AZD1222 COVID-19 vaccine (TCRdb year 2021). The time point label of this sample denotes: baseline before first vaccination. Library preparation was by the immunoSEQ multiplex PCR assay. Held by TCRdb, this immuneACCESS table contains in-frame sequences only and omits some clones. Under half of the omission traces to an unresolved V gene where checked; the cause of the rest is unknown. Here the sample has tens of thousands of clones; under 90% occur a single time. The ten largest clones add up to 10% to 13% of the sample. This sample comprised peripheral blood, obtained on day 0 of AZD1222 vaccination. These receptors all stem from an adult in good health.

This CDR3 reads CASSLDRWQPQHF. The CDR3, as DNA: TGTGCCAGCAGCCTGGACAGGTGGCAGCCCCAGCATTTT. The chain carries TRBV7-6 and TRBJ1-5; 7 nucleotides align to TRBD1. This CDR3 spans 13 amino acids. J was trimmed by 7 bases and V by 5 bases; bases with no gene match: 5. CDR1 and CDR2 from the germline V gene are SGHVS and FNYEAQ.

This chain's CDR3 is CASSRSGTGELFF. DNA for the CDR3: TGTGCCAGCAGCCGCTCGGGCACCGGGGAGCTGTTTTTT. This rearrangement joins TRBV11-2 to TRBJ2-2; D remains unclear. V gave up 5 bases and J gave up 4 bases, with 8 bases separating them. CDR3 length: 13 amino acids. CDR1 is SGHAT, CDR2 FQNNGV, per germline. Filled out from reference TRBV11-2 and TRBJ2-2, the complete variable domain reads EAGVAQSPRYKIIEKRQSVAFWCNPISGHATLYWYQQILGQGPKLLIQFQNNGVVDDSQLPKDRFSAERLKGVDSTLKIQPAKLEDSAVYLCASSRSGTGELFFGEGSRLTVL.

The V gene is TRBV3-1 (or the pseudogene TRBV3-2), the J gene TRBJ1-5; D not resolved. The ends were cut back, 4 bases at V and 0 bases at J, with 10 bases in the middle. The V gene's germline CDR1 is LGHDT and CDR2 YNNKEL (reference sequence). The CDR3 extends over 15 amino acids. Here the CDR3 reads CASSPDPYSNQPQHF. The CDR3 DNA sequence: TGTGCCAGCAGCCCGGACCCCTATAGCAATCAGCCCCAGCATTTT.

This chain uses TRBV18 with TRBJ2-7; tentatively, D is TRBD1 (6 bases). The V end lost 5 bases, the J end lost 3 bases, and 8 bases lay between the germline ends. The CDR3 runs 12 residues. Germline CDR1 reads KGHSH; CDR2 reads LQKENI. The CDR3: CASSTGYYEQYF. The CDR3, as DNA: TGTGCCAGCTCAACAGGGTACTACGAGCAGTACTTC.

J is TRBJ2-1 and V is TRBV3-1 (or the pseudogene TRBV3-2); the match to TRBD1 covers 10 bases. With 4 bases clipped from V and 6 bases from J, the junction kept 0 bases outside the gene matches. The CDR3 contains 13 residues. CDR1 LGHDT and CDR2 YNNKEL come from the germline V gene (reference sequence). The CDR3 sequence is CASSRTGGNEQFF. CDR3 coding DNA: TGTGCCAGCAGCCGGACAGGGGGCAATGAGCAGTTCTTC.

The V gene is TRBV7-2, the J gene TRBJ2-7; D is tentatively TRBD1 or TRBD2 (5 bases each). The CDR3 runs to 14 residues. V was cut by 1 base and J by 3 bases, with 10 bases left in between. Germline V gives CDR1 SGHTA, CDR2 FQGNSA. CDR3 region: CASSLGGTDYEQYF. CDR3 bases: TGTGCCAGCAGCTTAGGAGGGACGGACTACGAGCAGTACTTC.

The CDR3 coding sequence is TGTGCCAGCAGTCGGGGACCATGGGGCTACACCTTC. Amino acid sequence: CASSRGPWGYTF. The chain recombines TRBV12-3 or TRBV12-4 with TRBJ1-2, with a weak D call TRBD1 (5 bases). V was shortened by 5 bases and J by 8 bases, with 12 bases between the two germline ends. The CDR3 length is 12 residues.

This chain connects TRBV11-2 to TRBJ2-3; D is unresolved. The V end was cut by 6 bases, the J end by 5 bases, with 6 bases between. The germline V gene encodes CDR1 SGHAT and CDR2 FQNNGV. The CDR3 is 11 amino acids. The CDR3 DNA sequence: TGTGCCAGCAGTATCCTAGATACGCAGTATTTT. Its protein is CASSILDTQYF.

This clone was seen only a few times. The chain is built from TRBV5-4 and TRBJ1-2; TRBD1 matches at 9 bases. CDR1 is SGHNT and CDR2 is YYREEE in the germline V gene (reference sequence). This CDR3 is 15 amino acids long. Germline trimming cut 5 bases from V and 7 bases from J; bases unmatched to any gene: 12. The CDR3 here is CASRPEGQGFSGYTF. The DNA of the CDR3 is TGTGCCAGCAGGCCGGAGGGACAGGGCTTTTCTGGCTACACCTTC.

The sample holds a few counts of this clone. The chain links TRBV7-8 to TRBJ2-7; 10 bases fit TRBD2. CDR1 SGHVS and CDR2 FQNEAQ come from the germline V gene. The CDR3 totals 17 residues. The J segment lost 6 bases and the V segment lost 5 bases, leaving 16 bases of the junction unmatched. The CDR3 coding sequence is TGTGCCAGCAGCCGTGGGACTAGCGCAGGAGGCTTGGGCGAGCAGTACTTC. This encodes CASSRGTSAGGLGEQYF.

The chain joins TRBV3-1 (or the pseudogene TRBV3-2) to TRBJ1-2; TRBD1 matches 8 bases. The germline gives CDR1 LGHDT, CDR2 YNNKEL (reference sequence). CDR3 length equals 14 residues. Trimming cost V 4 bases and J 5 bases; bases outside gene matches: 6. CDR3: CASSPGQGAYGYTF. DNA for the CDR3: TGTGCCAGCAGCCCTGGCCAGGGGGCTTATGGCTACACCTTC.

V is TRBV7-9 and J is TRBJ2-5; TRBD2 agrees at 8 bases. The V gene end was trimmed by 4 bases and the J gene end by 4 bases; junction bases not matched to a gene: 5. The CDR3 runs 14 residues. From germline, CDR1 is SEHNR and CDR2 FQNEAQ (reference sequence). This CDR3 reads CASSYSGSGETQYF. CDR3 DNA: TGTGCCAGCAGCTACAGCGGGAGTGGAGAGACCCAGTACTTC. The full variable domain, its missing parts supplied by reference TRBV7-9 and TRBJ2-5, is DTGVSQNPRHKITKRGQNVTFRCDPISEHNRLYWYRQTLGQGPEFLTYFQNEAQLEKSRLLSDRFSAERPKGSFSTLEIQRTEQGDSAMYLCASSYSGSGETQYFGPGTRLLVL.

This clone was picked up a small number of times. This CDR3 reads CAWNRVGTGELFF. CDR3 DNA: TGTGCCTGGAACAGGGTCGGGACCGGGGAGCTGTTTTTT. The chain couples TRBV30 to TRBJ2-2, with D maybe TRBD1 (6 bases). The CDR3 contains 13 residues. Germline-derived CDR1 and CDR2 are GTSNPN and SVGIG (reference sequence). Trimming removed 4 bases at V and 5 bases at J, with 11 bases between. Complete variable domain (other parts from reference TRBV30 and TRBJ2-2): SQTIHQWPATLVQPVGSPLSLECTVEGTSNPNLYWYRQAAGRGLQLLFYSVGIGQISSEVPQNLSASRPQDRQFILSSKKLLLSDSGFYLCAWNRVGTGELFFGEGSRLTVL.

The chain employs TRBV5-1 and TRBJ2-1, with 8 positions matching TRBD2. The CDR3 sequence is 20 residues long. Unmatched junction bases numbered 16, after V lost 0 bases and J lost 2 bases. Germline CDR1 reads SGHRS; CDR2 reads YFSETQ. The CDR3 coding sequence is TGCGCCAGCAGCTTGGCCAAGGCCCTAGCGGGCGATAAAACCTACAATGAGCAGTTCTTC. It encodes CASSLAKALAGDKTYNEQFF.

The CDR3 here is CASSSDTGNTIYF. In DNA, the CDR3 is TGCGCCAGCAGCTCGGACACCGGAAACACCATATATTTT. The chain links TRBV5-1 to TRBJ1-3; perhaps TRBD1 as D (5 bases). Trimming shortened V by 3 bases and J by 4 bases, and 8 bases separated the two germline ends. The CDR3 is 13 residues long. In germline, CDR1 is SGHRS, CDR2 YFSETQ.

The chain is built from TRBV19 and TRBJ1-1, with D hard to call. Trimming left V 3 bases short and J 5 bases short, with 10 bases between. The CDR3 runs to 13 residues. CDR1 is LNHDA and CDR2 is SQIVND in the germline V gene (reference sequence). CDR3 coding DNA: TGTGCCAGTAGTATCGACTTCGGGACTGAAGCTTTCTTT. Encoded protein: CASSIDFGTEAFF.

The V and J genes are TRBV5-1 and TRBJ2-7; unclear D gene. Germline V gene sequence: CDR1 SGHRS, CDR2 YFSETQ. The CDR3 loop spans 15 amino acids. The V and J ends lost 0 bases and 0 bases respectively, with 10 bases between them. The chain's CDR3 is CASSLDTRSSYEQYF. CDR3 nucleotide sequence: TGCGCCAGCAGCTTGGACACGAGGAGCTCCTACGAGCAGTACTTC.

This sequence joins TRBV7-8 and TRBJ1-1; the D is unclear. V lost 0 bases and J 6 bases, leaving 11 bases between the germline ends. This CDR3 region has 14 residues. Germline CDR1 is SGHVS and CDR2 is FQNEAQ. CDR3: CASSLAPEGAEAFF. The CDR3 region has the DNA TGTGCCAGCAGCTTAGCGCCTGAGGGCGCTGAAGCTTTCTTT.

The V and J genes are TRBV3-1 (or the pseudogene TRBV3-2) and TRBJ1-6, with TRBD1 matching 8 bases. Germline loops: CDR1 LGHDT, CDR2 YNNKEL (reference sequence). The CDR3 is made up of 16 amino acids. Trimming took 3 bases from V and 9 from J; bases not matched to a gene: 10. The CDR3 coding sequence is TGTGCCAGCAGCCACTTTCGTGGACAGGGAGGTTCACCCCTCCACTTT. Its translation is CASSHFRGQGGSPLHF.

This sequence joins TRBV25-1 and TRBJ2-4; the match to TRBD1 covers 8 bases. The germline CDR1 and CDR2 sequences are MGHDK and SYGVNS. This CDR3 contains 18 residues. The V and J ends lost 1 base and 3 bases, in that order; junction bases with no gene match: 11. DNA for the CDR3: TGTGCCAGCAGTGAATTGAGTACAGGGGGATTGGGCAAAAACATTCAGTACTTC. This encodes CASSELSTGGLGKNIQYF.

The V gene is TRBV30, the J gene TRBJ1-5; D is undetermined. The ends were cut back, 2 bases at V and 0 bases at J, with 8 bases in the middle. The CDR3 is made up of 14 amino acids. Germline V gives CDR1 GTSNPN, CDR2 SVGIG (reference sequence). CDR3 in DNA: TGTGCCTGGAGTCCAAACTATAGCAATCAGCCCCAGCATTTT. It encodes CAWSPNYSNQPQHF.

The V call is TRBV19, the J call TRBJ2-2, with D uncertain. CDR3 length: 14 amino acids. Germline V gene data show CDR1 as LNHDA and CDR2 as SQIVND (reference sequence). The V and J ends lost 1 base and 0 bases respectively, with 3 bases between them. The CDR3 sequence is CASSIVPNTGELFF. Here the CDR3 DNA reads TGTGCCAGTAGTATAGTTCCGAACACCGGGGAGCTGTTTTTT.

The chain couples TRBV3-1 (or the pseudogene TRBV3-2) to TRBJ1-1; D gene ambiguous. V was clipped by 1 base and J by 6 bases, with 6 bases between them. Germline V gene sequence: CDR1 LGHDT, CDR2 YNNKEL (reference sequence). The CDR3 length is 12 residues. The chain's CDR3 is CASSQGAAEAFF. The CDR3 nucleotides are TGTGCCAGCAGCCAAGGTGCGGCTGAAGCTTTCTTT.

The V and J genes are TRBV12-3 or TRBV12-4 and TRBJ2-7, with 8 nucleotides matching TRBD1. The V and J ends lost 11 bases and 4 bases, in that order; junction bases with no gene match: 7. This CDR3 is built from 12 residues. CDR3 sequence: CASGGAGYEQYF. The CDR3 DNA reads as TGTGCCTCAGGGGGCGCAGGGTACGAGCAGTACTTC.

V gene TRBV18 combines with J gene TRBJ1-3; D call uncertain. The V and J ends lost 3 bases and 14 bases respectively, with 20 bases between them. Germline V lookup: CDR1 KGHSH, CDR2 LQKENI. This CDR3 has 14 amino acids. This CDR3 is CASSPSGSYRPVYF. The CDR3 nucleotides read TGTGCCAGCTCACCTTCAGGCAGCTACCGGCCGGTATATTTT.

The chain links TRBV7-8 to TRBJ1-2; TRBD1 matches 7 bases. The CDR3 spans 14 residues. Germline CDR1 SGHVS, CDR2 FQNEAQ. The V segment lost 4 bases and the J segment 2 bases; nucleotides outside the gene matches: 4. The CDR3 bases are TGTGCCAGCAGCTCGGGACAGACCAACTATGGCTACACCTTC. It translates to CASSSGQTNYGYTF.

The CDR3 protein is CASSWTDYGYTF. The DNA of the CDR3 is TGTGCCAGCAGCTGGACGGACTATGGCTACACCTTC. V gene TRBV7-9 combines with J gene TRBJ1-2; D not resolved. Germline CDR1 SEHNR, CDR2 FQNEAQ (reference sequence). Deletions cut 4 bases from V and 3 bases from J, with 6 bases between. The CDR3 sequence is 12 residues long. Full variable domain (rest looked up from reference TRBV7-9 and TRBJ1-2): DTGVSQNPRHKITKRGQNVTFRCDPISEHNRLYWYRQTLGQGPEFLTYFQNEAQLEKSRLLSDRFSAERPKGSFSTLEIQRTEQGDSAMYLCASSWTDYGYTFGSGTRLTVV.

This clone showed up just a few times. Other DNA sequences from this sample encode an identical CDR3 as well. This chain links TRBV14 with TRBJ1-1, with D unresolved. Trimming stripped 0 bases from V and 0 bases from J, with 2 bases between. The CDR3 is 13 amino acids. Germline V gene data show CDR1 as SGHDN and CDR2 as FVKESK. In nucleotides, the CDR3 is TGTGCCAGCAGCCAAGAGCTGAACACTGAAGCTTTCTTT. It translates to CASSQELNTEAFF.

This clone was found once. The V gene is TRBV18, the J gene TRBJ1-5, with D perhaps matching TRBD1 (5 bases). The CDR3 length is 17 residues. Germline loops: CDR1 KGHSH, CDR2 LQKENI. Trimming took off 2 bases at V and 5 bases at J, with 19 bases between the two ends. The CDR3 DNA is TGTGCCAGCTCACCATTGCCCCCCGTGGGGGGGGATCAGCCCCAGCATTTT. This sequence encodes CASSPLPPVGGDQPQHF. The full variable domain, in which reference TRBV18 and TRBJ1-5 provide the parts outside the CDR3, is NAGVMQNPRHLVRRRGQEARLRCSPMKGHSHVYWYRQLPEEGLKFMVYLQKENIIDESGMPKERFSAEFPKEGPSILRIQQVVRGDSAAYFCASSPLPPVGGDQPQHFGDGTRLSIL.

This sequence joins TRBV12-3 or TRBV12-4 and TRBJ2-5; D ambiguous. V was clipped by 1 base and J by 5 bases, with 8 bases between them. The CDR3 length is 13 residues. CDR3 bases: TGTGCCAGCAGTTTAGTTGCAGCCGAGACCCAGTACTTC. This codes for CASSLVAAETQYF.

V usage is TRBV6-1 and J usage is TRBJ1-1, with D possibly being TRBD1 (5 bases). The CDR3 runs 14 residues. V shed 2 bases and J shed 5 bases, with 12 bases lying between them. Germline V gene lookup returns CDR1 MNHNS and CDR2 SASEGT. The CDR3 bases are TGTGCCAGCAGTGAAACCTCAGGGAGGACTGAAGCTTTCTTT. Translating gives CASSETSGRTEAFF.

This chain uses TRBV5-1 with TRBJ2-1; 10 bases are shared with TRBD2. This CDR3 comprises 17 residues. The germline V gene encodes CDR1 SGHRS and CDR2 YFSETQ. Trimming removed 4 bases from V and 3 bases from J; junction bases left unmatched: 10. The chain's CDR3 is CASSPSGGEKYYNEQFF. CDR3 bases: TGCGCCAGCAGCCCGAGCGGGGGGGAAAAGTACTACAATGAGCAGTTCTTC. Full variable domain (missing parts from reference TRBV5-1 and TRBJ2-1): KAGVTQTPRYLIKTRGQQVTLSCSPISGHRSVSWYQQTPGQGLQFLFEYFSETQRNKGNFPGRFSGRQFSNSRSEMNVSTLELGDSALYLCASSPSGGEKYYNEQFFGPGTRLTVL.